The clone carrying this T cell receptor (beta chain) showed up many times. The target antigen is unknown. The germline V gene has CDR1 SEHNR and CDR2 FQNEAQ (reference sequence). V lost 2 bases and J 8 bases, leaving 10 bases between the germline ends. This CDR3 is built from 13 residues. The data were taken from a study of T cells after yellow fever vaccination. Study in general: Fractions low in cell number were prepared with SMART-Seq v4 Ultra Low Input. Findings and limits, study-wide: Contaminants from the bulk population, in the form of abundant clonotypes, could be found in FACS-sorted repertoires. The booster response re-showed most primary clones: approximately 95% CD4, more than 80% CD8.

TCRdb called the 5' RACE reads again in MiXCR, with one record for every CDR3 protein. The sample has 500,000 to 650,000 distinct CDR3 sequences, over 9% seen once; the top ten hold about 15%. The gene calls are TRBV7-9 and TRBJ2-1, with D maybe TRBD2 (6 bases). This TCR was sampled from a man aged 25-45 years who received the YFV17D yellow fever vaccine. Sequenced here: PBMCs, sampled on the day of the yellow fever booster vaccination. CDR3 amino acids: CASSLTGVDEQFF. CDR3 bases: TGTGCCAGCAGCTTAACGGGGGTAGATGAGCAGTTCTTC.